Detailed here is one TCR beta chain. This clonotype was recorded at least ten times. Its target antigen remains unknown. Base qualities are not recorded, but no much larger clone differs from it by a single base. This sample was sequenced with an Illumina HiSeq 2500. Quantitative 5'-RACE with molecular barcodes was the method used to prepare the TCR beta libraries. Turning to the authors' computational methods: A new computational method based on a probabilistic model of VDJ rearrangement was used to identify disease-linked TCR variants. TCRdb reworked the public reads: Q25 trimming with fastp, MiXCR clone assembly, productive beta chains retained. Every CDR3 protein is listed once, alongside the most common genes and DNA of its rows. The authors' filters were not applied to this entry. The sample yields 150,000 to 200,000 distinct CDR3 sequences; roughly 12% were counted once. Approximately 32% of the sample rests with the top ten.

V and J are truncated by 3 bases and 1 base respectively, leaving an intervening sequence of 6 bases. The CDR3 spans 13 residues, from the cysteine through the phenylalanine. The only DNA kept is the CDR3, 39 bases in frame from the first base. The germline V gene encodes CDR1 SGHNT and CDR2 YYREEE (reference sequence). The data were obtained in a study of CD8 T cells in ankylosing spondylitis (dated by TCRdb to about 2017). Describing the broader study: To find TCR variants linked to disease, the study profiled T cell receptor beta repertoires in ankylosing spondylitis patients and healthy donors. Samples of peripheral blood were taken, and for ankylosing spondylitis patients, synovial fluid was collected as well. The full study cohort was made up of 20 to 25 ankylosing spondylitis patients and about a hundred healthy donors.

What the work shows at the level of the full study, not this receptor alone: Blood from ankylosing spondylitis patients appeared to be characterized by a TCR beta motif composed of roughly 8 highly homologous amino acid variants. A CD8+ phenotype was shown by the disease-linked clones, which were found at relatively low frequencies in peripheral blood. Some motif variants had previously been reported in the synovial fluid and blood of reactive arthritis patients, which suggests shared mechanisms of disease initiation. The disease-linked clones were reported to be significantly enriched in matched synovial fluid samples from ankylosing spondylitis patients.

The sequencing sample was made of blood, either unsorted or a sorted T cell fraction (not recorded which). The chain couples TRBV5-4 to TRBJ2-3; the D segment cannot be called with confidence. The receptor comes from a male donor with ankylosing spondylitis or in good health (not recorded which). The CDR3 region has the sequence CASSYLGTDTQYF. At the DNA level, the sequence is TGTGCCAGCAGCTATCTTGGCACAGATACGCAGTATTTT. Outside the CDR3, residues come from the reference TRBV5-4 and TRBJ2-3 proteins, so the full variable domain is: ETGVTQSPTHLIKTRGQQVTLRCSSQSGHNTVSWYQQALGQGPQFIFQYYREEENGRGNFPPRFSGLQFPNYSSELNVNALELDDSALYLCASSYLGTDTQYFGPGTRLTVL.